This passage covers 28 T cell receptor beta chains from one sample sequenced in a study of Ad26.COV2.S vaccination and SARS-CoV-2 variants. The table came from immunoSEQ multiplex PCR; TCRdb's copy has only in-frame clones and leaves some out. The sample lists 350,000 to 450,000 clones, roughly 81% occurring once. This sample's treatment: roughly 19 received Ad26.COV2.S at low or high dose, single or two shots; several received placebo; per-sample allocation not given. Following the first vaccine or placebo injection, samples were taken on day 63. Sequenced material: peripheral blood, taken in a trial of Ad26.COV2.S vaccine versus placebo. The origin of the receptors is a person between 18 and 65 years old who received the Ad26.COV2.S COVID-19 vaccine or a placebo.

This chain links TRBV7-2 with TRBJ2-5, with 11 bases aligning to TRBD2. V lost 1 base, J lost 4 bases, and 8 bases stayed unmatched. CDR1 is SGHTA and CDR2 is FQGNSA in the germline V gene. The CDR3 has 17 amino acids. CDR3 nucleotide sequence: TGTGCCAGCAGCTTAGTGGGGACTAGCGGAGCCCCAGAGACCCAGTACTTC. It is translated as CASSLVGTSGAPETQYF. Combining the CDR3 with reference TRBV7-2 and TRBJ2-5 gives the whole variable domain GAGVSQSPSNKVTEKGKDVELRCDPISGHTALYWYRQSLGQGLEFLIYFQGNSAPDKSGLPSDRFSAERTGGSVSTLTIQRTQQEDSAVYLCASSLVGTSGAPETQYFGPGTRLLVL.

This chain connects TRBV7-9 to TRBJ2-1; D ambiguous. Germline-derived CDR1 and CDR2 are SEHNR and FQNEAQ (reference sequence). V was clipped by 2 bases and J by 10 bases, with 12 bases between them. The CDR3 has 13 residues. Here the CDR3 DNA reads TGTGCCAGCAGCTTACCAAGCAGCTTCGAGCAGTTCTTC. It yields the protein CASSLPSSFEQFF.

The chain employs TRBV30 and TRBJ1-5; D might be TRBD1 (5 bases). Trimming cost V 0 bases and J 1 base, with 13 bases left between them. Germline V CDR1 and CDR2: GTSNPN, SVGIG (reference sequence). The CDR3 is 16 amino acids. CDR3 loop: CAWSVRQGTSNQPQHF. The CDR3 coding sequence is TGTGCCTGGAGTGTTCGTCAGGGAACGAGCAATCAGCCCCAGCATTTT.

The chain employs TRBV6-2 or TRBV6-3 and TRBJ2-7; possibly TRBD1 for D (5 bases). Trimming pared 1 base from V and 0 bases from J, leaving 10 bases between. Germline CDR1 MNHEY, CDR2 SVGEGT. CDR3 length: 15 amino acids. CDR3 sequence reads: CASSYLGATSYEQYF. CDR3 coding DNA: TGTGCCAGCAGTTACTTAGGGGCAACCTCCTACGAGCAGTACTTC.

The CDR3 protein is CASSSGLAGGKDTQYF. The DNA for the CDR3 is TGTGCCAGCAGCTCCGGACTAGCGGGAGGCAAAGATACGCAGTATTTT. The chain recombines TRBV7-2 with TRBJ2-3; TRBD2 aligns across 14 bases. J was trimmed by 5 bases and V by 4 bases; bases with no gene match: 5. CDR3 length: 16 amino acids. Per the germline V gene, CDR1 is SGHTA and CDR2 is FQGNSA.

The CDR3 DNA is TGTGCCAGCAGCTTGGGTGGGACAGGCCCATACGAGCAGTACTTC. It yields the protein CASSLGGTGPYEQYF. The chain joins TRBV5-5 to TRBJ2-7, with 8 bases matching TRBD1. V shed 0 bases and J 4 bases; nucleotides not matched to a gene: 6. Germline V gene lookup returns CDR1 SGHKS and CDR2 YYEKEE (reference sequence). The CDR3 is made up of 15 amino acids.

The V call is TRBV19, the J call TRBJ1-4; 7 bases are shared with TRBD1. J gave up 5 bases and V 3 bases, and 12 bases lay outside the gene matches. The CDR3 length is 17 residues. Germline CDR1 reads LNHDA; CDR2 reads SQIVND (reference sequence). The CDR3 is CASSIGGTTGRNEKLFF. The CDR3 nucleotides read TGTGCCAGTAGTATTGGGGGGACGACAGGGAGGAATGAAAAACTGTTTTTT.

The chain couples TRBV7-8 to TRBJ1-1; D remains unclear. The CDR3 contains 15 residues. Trimming removed 0 bases at V and 0 bases at J, with 8 bases between. Germline lookup yields CDR1 SGHVS and CDR2 FQNEAQ. CDR3: CASSLAARLNTEAFF. The CDR3 DNA reads as TGTGCCAGCAGCTTAGCGGCCAGACTGAACACTGAAGCTTTCTTT.

CDR3 protein: CASSQANSDGYSSYEQYF. The CDR3 region has the DNA TGCGCCAGCAGCCAAGCAAACTCTGACGGTTACTCCTCCTACGAGCAGTACTTC. J is TRBJ2-7 and V is TRBV4-3; D remains ambiguous. Trimming cost V 1 base and J 0 bases, with 19 bases left between them. The CDR3 has 18 amino acids. CDR1 is LGHNA and CDR2 is YSLEER in the germline V gene.

J is TRBJ1-6 and V is TRBV4-1; D perhaps matches TRBD1 (5 bases). V was pared by 1 base and J by 14 bases, with 12 bases between. The CDR3 totals 13 residues. Germline CDR1 and CDR2: MGHRA and YSYEKL. The CDR3: CASSQAQGITLHF. DNA for the CDR3: TGCGCCAGCAGCCAAGCCCAGGGTATTACCCTCCACTTT.

V gene TRBV2 combines with J gene TRBJ2-3; the D is unclear. The CDR3 is 14 residues long. CDR1 and CDR2 (germline): SNHLY, FYNNEI. Trimming removed 2 bases at V and 2 bases at J, with 8 bases between. CDR3 protein: CASSENINTDTQYF. The CDR3 DNA is TGTGCCAGCAGTGAAAATATTAACACAGATACGCAGTATTTT.

The rearrangement joins TRBV5-1 to TRBJ2-7; TRBD1 is a possible D gene (6 bases). Per germline, CDR1 SGHRS and CDR2 YFSETQ. The CDR3 is 16 amino acids. Trimming left V 2 bases short and J 6 bases short, with 21 bases between. Here the CDR3 reads CASSFGLPRQGSEQYF. DNA of the CDR3: TGCGCCAGCAGCTTTGGGCTCCCGCGGCAGGGGAGCGAGCAGTACTTC.

This clone was found a few times. The chain couples TRBV7-8 to TRBJ1-6; the D is unclear. The CDR3 extends over 16 amino acids. V lost 1 base and J lost 0, with 7 bases in between. The germline gives CDR1 SGHVS, CDR2 FQNEAQ. CDR3 sequence (DNA): TGTGCCAGCAGCTTAGACGGGAGCTCCTATAATTCACCCCTCCACTTT. Amino acid sequence: CASSLDGSSYNSPLHF.

The genes are TRBV12-3 or TRBV12-4 and TRBJ1-1; no definite D call. V lost 5 bases and J lost 3, with 10 bases in between. The CDR3 is 13 residues long. The DNA of the CDR3 is TGTGCCAGCAGTGACACCTACCACACTGAAGCTTTCTTT. Its translation: CASSDTYHTEAFF.

The chain carries TRBV4-3 and TRBJ2-5; TRBD1 matches at 7 bases. CDR3 length: 17 amino acids. With 4 bases clipped from V and 2 bases from J, the junction kept 13 bases outside the gene matches. Germline V gene lookup returns CDR1 LGHNA and CDR2 YSLEER. The CDR3 reads CASSPNPTGVRQETQYF. CDR3 in DNA: TGCGCCAGCAGCCCGAACCCTACAGGGGTAAGGCAAGAGACCCAGTACTTC.

This chain joins TRBV5-4 and TRBJ2-3, with 16 bases identical to TRBD2. The germline CDR1 and CDR2 sequences are SGHNT and YYREEE (reference sequence). J gave up 1 base and V 3 bases, and 5 bases lay outside the gene matches. The CDR3 has 18 residues. CDR3 DNA: TGTGCCAGCAGCTCGGGACTAGCGGGGGGGCACGGCACAGATACGCAGTATTTT. Encoded protein: CASSSGLAGGHGTDTQYF.

The DNA of the CDR3 is TGCGCCAGCAGCCTAGGTTATAGCGGGGGGGCATCCACCGGGGAGCTGTTTTTT. Protein product: CASSLGYSGGASTGELFF. The chain employs TRBV4-1 and TRBJ2-2; 11 bases match TRBD2. V lost 4 bases to trimming and J lost 4 bases; unmatched junction nucleotides: 11. Germline loops: CDR1 MGHRA, CDR2 YSYEKL. This CDR3 region has 18 residues.

The V gene is TRBV5-1, the J gene TRBJ2-5; no definite D call. The CDR3 contains 12 residues. Germline CDR1 SGHRS, CDR2 YFSETQ. V was clipped by 5 bases and J by 0 bases, with 5 bases between them. CDR3 bases: TGCGCCAGCAGAGCGAACCAAGAGACCCAGTACTTC. As protein: CASRANQETQYF.

V usage is TRBV5-1 and J usage is TRBJ2-1, with 11 bases lining up with TRBD2. Germline CDR1 SGHRS, CDR2 YFSETQ. The trim removed 3 bases at V and 3 bases at J, leaving 2 bases unmatched. This CDR3 has 15 residues. The CDR3 sequence is CASSWGLADYNEQFF. DNA for the CDR3: TGCGCCAGCAGCTGGGGACTAGCGGACTACAATGAGCAGTTCTTC.

The chain combines TRBV18 with TRBJ2-5; 13 positions match TRBD2. This CDR3 spans 16 amino acids. Germline V gene data show CDR1 as KGHSH and CDR2 as LQKENI. V shed 3 bases, J shed 5 bases, and the junction held 6 bases outside the gene matches. CDR3 sequence: CASSPPGLAGMETQYF. The CDR3 nucleotides are TGTGCCAGCTCACCGCCGGGACTAGCGGGAATGGAGACCCAGTACTTC.

The rearrangement uses TRBV11-3 and TRBJ2-5; 7 bases align to TRBD1. V trimming: 3 bases; J trimming: 0 bases; junction bases outside the gene matches: 16. CDR1 and CDR2 (germline): SGHNT, YENEEA. CDR3 size: 19 residues. The CDR3 nucleotides are TGTGCCAGCAGCTTGATTACCATACCGGGACAGCAATACCAAGAGACCCAGTACTTC. Translated, it gives CASSLITIPGQQYQETQYF.

The V gene is TRBV5-1, the J gene TRBJ2-3, with 10 bases identical to TRBD2. There are 15 residues in the CDR3. Germline-derived CDR1 and CDR2 are SGHRS and YFSETQ. V lost 1 base, J lost 8 bases, and 7 bases stayed unmatched. The CDR3, as DNA: TGCGCCAGCAGCTTGACCGGGACTAGCGTGTTTACGCAGTATTTT. Its translation is CASSLTGTSVFTQYF.

The gene calls are TRBV5-4 and TRBJ2-1; TRBD1 is a possible D gene (7 bases). There are 13 residues in the CDR3. Germline values: CDR1 SGHNT, CDR2 YYREEE (reference sequence). Trimming removed 3 bases from V and 7 bases from J, with 11 bases in between. The CDR3 nucleotides are TGTGCCAGCAGCTGGGGGGACAGAAATGAGCAGTTCTTC. Translation: CASSWGDRNEQFF.

This clone was recorded a few times. This chain links TRBV30 with TRBJ2-4; 9 nucleotides line up with TRBD2. The V gene end was trimmed by 0 bases and the J gene end by 7 bases; junction bases not matched to a gene: 13. This CDR3 region has 17 residues. Germline V gene sequence: CDR1 GTSNPN, CDR2 SVGIG (reference sequence). In DNA form, the CDR3 reads TGTGCCTGGAGTGTATTGAGGAGTAGCGGGAGAGGGAACATTCAGTACTTC. Protein sequence: CAWSVLRSSGRGNIQYF.

The rearrangement uses TRBV29-1 and TRBJ1-5; weak D call: TRBD1 (6 bases). The germline V gene encodes CDR1 SQVTM and CDR2 ANQGSEA. V was cut by 4 bases and J by 8 bases, with 18 bases left in between. This CDR3 has 14 residues. CDR3 protein: CSVAPPGPGEPQHF. CDR3 nucleotides: TGCAGCGTTGCTCCTCCGGGGCCAGGGGAGCCCCAGCATTTT.

This chain joins TRBV7-2 and TRBJ2-5; possibly TRBD2 for D (5 bases). Germline CDR1 and CDR2: SGHTA and FQGNSA. This CDR3 comprises 11 residues. Trimming removed 6 bases from V and 9 bases from J, with 11 bases in between. The CDR3 loop is CASRDRGSQYF. The CDR3 DNA is TGTGCCAGCAGGGACCGAGGGTCCCAGTACTTC.

This chain joins TRBV28 and TRBJ1-1; D is ambiguous. Germline V gene data show CDR1 as MDHEN and CDR2 as SYDVKM. The V end lost 6 bases, the J end lost 10 bases, and 15 bases lay between the germline ends. This CDR3 has 12 residues. The CDR3 is CASSQDGRRAFF. CDR3 bases: TGTGCCAGCAGCCAAGACGGGAGAAGAGCTTTCTTT.

The chain couples TRBV3-1 (or the pseudogene TRBV3-2) to TRBJ1-4; D perhaps matches TRBD1 (5 bases). Germline V gene lookup returns CDR1 LGHDT and CDR2 YNNKEL (reference sequence). This CDR3 has 14 residues. The ends were cut back, 6 bases at V and 6 bases at J, with 14 bases in the middle. CDR3 DNA sequence: TGTGCCAGCAGACTCCTGGGGCGCGATGAAAAACTGTTTTTT. Protein sequence: CASRLLGRDEKLFF.